This T cell receptor beta chain comes out of a study of T cell responses to AZD1222 COVID-19 vaccine. Turning to this clone: Its antigen is as yet unknown.

Data came from immunoSEQ multiplex PCR; TCRdb stores just in-frame clones and leaves some out. The repertoire holds some 130,000 clones, with approximately 90% as singletons. Study results and caveats: Clonal diversity may have been underestimated, and the donors were mostly white British, with more females than males. Repertoires were obtained only post-peak T cell response.

Germline V gene sequence: CDR1 SNHLY, CDR2 FYNNEI. Trimming took off 6 bases at V and 6 bases at J, with 14 bases between the two ends. The CDR3 consists of 14 residues. The source was peripheral blood, collected 28 days after the second AZD1222 dose. The chain recombines TRBV2 with TRBJ2-2; D is uncertain. This receptor was identified in an adult who received the AZD1222 COVID-19 vaccine. CDR3 residues: CASRGRSRSGELFF. The CDR3 bases are TGTGCCAGCAGGGGTCGTAGTAGGTCCGGGGAGCTGTTTTTT.